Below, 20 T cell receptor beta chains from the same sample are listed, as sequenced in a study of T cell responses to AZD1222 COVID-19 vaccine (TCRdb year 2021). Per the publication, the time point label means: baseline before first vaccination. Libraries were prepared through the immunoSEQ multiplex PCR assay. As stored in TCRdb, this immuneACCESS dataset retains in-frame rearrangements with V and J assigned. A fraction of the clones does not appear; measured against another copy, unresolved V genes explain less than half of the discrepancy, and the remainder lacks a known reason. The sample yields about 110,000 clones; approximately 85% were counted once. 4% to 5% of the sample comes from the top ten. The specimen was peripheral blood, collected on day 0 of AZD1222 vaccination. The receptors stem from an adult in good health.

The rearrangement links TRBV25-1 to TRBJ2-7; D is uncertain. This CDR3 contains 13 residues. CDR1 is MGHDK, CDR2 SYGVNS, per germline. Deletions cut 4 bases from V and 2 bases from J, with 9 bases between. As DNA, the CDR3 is TGTGCCAGCAGTGGTGCCTCCCCCTACGAGCAGTACTTC. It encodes CASSGASPYEQYF.

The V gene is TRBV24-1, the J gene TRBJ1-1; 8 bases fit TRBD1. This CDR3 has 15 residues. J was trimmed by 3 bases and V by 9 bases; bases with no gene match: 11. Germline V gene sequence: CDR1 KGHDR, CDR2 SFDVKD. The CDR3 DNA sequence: TGTGCCACCTCCGATGGACAGGGACGGTACACTGAAGCTTTCTTT. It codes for CATSDGQGRYTEAFF.

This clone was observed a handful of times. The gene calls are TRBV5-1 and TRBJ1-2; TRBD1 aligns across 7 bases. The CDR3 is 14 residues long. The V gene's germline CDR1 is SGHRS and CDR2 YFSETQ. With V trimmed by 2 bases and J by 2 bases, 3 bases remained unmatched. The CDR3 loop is CASSFRTGNYGYTF. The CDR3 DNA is TGCGCCAGCAGCTTTAGGACAGGAAACTATGGCTACACCTTC.

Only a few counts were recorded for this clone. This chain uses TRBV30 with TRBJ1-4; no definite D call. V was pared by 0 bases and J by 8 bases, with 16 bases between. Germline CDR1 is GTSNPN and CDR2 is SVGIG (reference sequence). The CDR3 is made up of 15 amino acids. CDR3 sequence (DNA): TGTGCCTGGAGTGTAGCCACGGACCTCATAGAAAAACTGTTTTTT. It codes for CAWSVATDLIEKLFF.

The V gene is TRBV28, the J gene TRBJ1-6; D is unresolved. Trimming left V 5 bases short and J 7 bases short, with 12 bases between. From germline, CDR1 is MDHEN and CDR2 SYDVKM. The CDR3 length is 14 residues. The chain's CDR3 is CASSVAGPNSPLHF. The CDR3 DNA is TGTGCCAGCAGTGTGGCCGGGCCAAATTCACCCCTCCACTTT.

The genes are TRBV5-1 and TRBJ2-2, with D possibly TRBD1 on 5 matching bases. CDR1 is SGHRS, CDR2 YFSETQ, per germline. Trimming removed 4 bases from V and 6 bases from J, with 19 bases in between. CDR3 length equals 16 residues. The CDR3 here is CASSTGHVGVSGELFF. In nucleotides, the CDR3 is TGCGCCAGCAGCACCGGACATGTTGGGGTTTCCGGGGAGCTGTTTTTT.

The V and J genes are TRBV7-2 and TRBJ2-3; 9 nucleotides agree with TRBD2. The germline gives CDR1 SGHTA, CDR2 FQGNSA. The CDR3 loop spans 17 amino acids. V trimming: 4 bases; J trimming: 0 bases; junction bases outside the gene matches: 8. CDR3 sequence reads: CASSSLITSGSTDTQYF. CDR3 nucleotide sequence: TGTGCCAGCAGCTCGCTAATTACTAGCGGGAGCACAGATACGCAGTATTTT.

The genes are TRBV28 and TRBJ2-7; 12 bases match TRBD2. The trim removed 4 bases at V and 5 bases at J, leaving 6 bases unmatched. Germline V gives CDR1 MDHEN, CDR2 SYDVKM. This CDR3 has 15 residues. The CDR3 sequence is CASSSWTSGDHEQYF. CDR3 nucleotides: TGTGCCAGCAGTTCTTGGACTAGCGGGGACCACGAGCAGTACTTC.

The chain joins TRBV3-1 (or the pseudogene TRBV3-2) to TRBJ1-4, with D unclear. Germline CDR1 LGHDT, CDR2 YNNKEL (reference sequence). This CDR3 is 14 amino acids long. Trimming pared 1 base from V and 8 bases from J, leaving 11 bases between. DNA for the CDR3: TGTGCCAGCAGCCAAGTGGGGTCGGGCGAAAAACTGTTTTTT. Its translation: CASSQVGSGEKLFF.

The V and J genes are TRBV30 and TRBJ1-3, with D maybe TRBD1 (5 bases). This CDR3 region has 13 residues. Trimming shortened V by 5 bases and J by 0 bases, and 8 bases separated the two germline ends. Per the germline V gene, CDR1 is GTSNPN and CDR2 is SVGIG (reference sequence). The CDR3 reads CAWRQNSGNTIYF. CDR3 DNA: TGTGCCTGGCGACAGAACTCTGGAAACACCATATATTTT.

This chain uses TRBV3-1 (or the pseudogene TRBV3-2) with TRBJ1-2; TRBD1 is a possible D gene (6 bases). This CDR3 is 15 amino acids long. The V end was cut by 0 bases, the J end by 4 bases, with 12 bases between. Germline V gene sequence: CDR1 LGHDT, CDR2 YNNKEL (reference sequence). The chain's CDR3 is CASSQDATGFYGYTF. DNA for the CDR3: TGTGCCAGCAGCCAAGACGCGACAGGTTTCTATGGCTACACCTTC.

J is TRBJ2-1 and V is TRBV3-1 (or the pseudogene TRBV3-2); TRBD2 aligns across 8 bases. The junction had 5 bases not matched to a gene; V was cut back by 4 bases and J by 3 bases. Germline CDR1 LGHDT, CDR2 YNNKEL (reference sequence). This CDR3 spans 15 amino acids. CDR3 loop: CASSRKAGGYNEQFF. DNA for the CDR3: TGTGCCAGCAGCCGGAAGGCGGGAGGCTACAATGAGCAGTTCTTC.

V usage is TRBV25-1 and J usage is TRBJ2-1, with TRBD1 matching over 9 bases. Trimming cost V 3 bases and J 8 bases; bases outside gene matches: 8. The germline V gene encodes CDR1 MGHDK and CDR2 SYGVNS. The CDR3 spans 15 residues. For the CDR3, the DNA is TGTGCCAGCAGTGACCGGGACAGGGATCTCGATGAGCAGTTCTTC. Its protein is CASSDRDRDLDEQFF. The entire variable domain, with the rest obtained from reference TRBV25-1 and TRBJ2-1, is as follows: EADIYQTPRYLVIGTGKKITLECSQTMGHDKMYWYQQDPGMELHLIHYSYGVNSTEKGDLSSESTVSRIRTEHFPLTLESARPSHTSQYLCASSDRDRDLDEQFFGPGTRLTVL.

DNA of the CDR3: TGTGCCAGCAGCCTGGATGGGGAGGACACTGAAGCTTTCTTT. Translating gives CASSLDGEDTEAFF. V is TRBV2 and J is TRBJ1-1; no clear D gene. This CDR3 region has 14 residues. Germline CDR1 and CDR2: SNHLY and FYNNEI. Trimming removed 6 bases at V and 3 bases at J, with 14 bases between.

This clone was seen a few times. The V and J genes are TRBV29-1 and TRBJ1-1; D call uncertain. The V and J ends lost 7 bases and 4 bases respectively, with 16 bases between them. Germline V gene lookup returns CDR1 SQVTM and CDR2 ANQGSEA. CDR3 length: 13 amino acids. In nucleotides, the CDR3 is TGCAGCGCCCGGGGTGGGTCTTCCACTGAAGCTTTCTTT. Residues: CSARGGSSTEAFF.

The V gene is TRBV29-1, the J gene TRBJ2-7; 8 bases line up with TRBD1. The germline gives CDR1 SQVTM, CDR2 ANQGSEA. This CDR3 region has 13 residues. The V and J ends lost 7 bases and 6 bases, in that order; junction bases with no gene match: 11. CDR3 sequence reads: CSALGDRTTEQYF. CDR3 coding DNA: TGCAGCGCCCTGGGGGACAGGACGACCGAGCAGTACTTC.

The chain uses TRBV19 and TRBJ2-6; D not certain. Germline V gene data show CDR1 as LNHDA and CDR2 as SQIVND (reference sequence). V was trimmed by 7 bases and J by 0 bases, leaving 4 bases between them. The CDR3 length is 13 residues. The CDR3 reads CASKVSGANVLTF. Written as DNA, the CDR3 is TGTGCCAGTAAAGTCTCTGGGGCCAACGTCCTGACTTTC.

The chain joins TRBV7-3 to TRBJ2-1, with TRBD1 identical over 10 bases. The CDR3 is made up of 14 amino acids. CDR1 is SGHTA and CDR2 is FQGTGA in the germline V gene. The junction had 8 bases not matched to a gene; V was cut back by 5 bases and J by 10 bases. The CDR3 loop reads CASSPGDRGGEQFF. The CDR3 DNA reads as TGTGCCAGCAGCCCCGGGGACAGGGGAGGAGAGCAGTTCTTC.

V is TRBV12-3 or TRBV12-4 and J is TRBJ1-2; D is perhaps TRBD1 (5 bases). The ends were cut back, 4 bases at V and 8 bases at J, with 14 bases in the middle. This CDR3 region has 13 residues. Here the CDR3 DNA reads TGTGCCAGCAGTTCTTTCCTAGGGGTCGGCTACACCTTC. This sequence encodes CASSSFLGVGYTF.

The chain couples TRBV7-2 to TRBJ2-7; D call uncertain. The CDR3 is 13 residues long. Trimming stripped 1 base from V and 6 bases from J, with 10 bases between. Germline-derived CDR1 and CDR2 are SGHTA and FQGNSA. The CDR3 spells CASSLDGSAEQYF. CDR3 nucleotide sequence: TGTGCCAGCAGCTTAGACGGCTCGGCCGAGCAGTACTTC.